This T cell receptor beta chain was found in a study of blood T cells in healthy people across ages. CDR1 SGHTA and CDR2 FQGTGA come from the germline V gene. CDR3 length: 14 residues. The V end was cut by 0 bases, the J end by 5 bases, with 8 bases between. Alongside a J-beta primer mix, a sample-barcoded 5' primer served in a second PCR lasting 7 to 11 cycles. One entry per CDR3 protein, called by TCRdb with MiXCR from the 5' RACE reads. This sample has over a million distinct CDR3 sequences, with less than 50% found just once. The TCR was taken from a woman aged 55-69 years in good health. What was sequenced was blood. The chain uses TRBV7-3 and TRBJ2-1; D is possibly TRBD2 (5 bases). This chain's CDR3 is CASSLTRVNNEQFF. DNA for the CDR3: TGTGCCAGCAGCTTAACGAGGGTAAACAATGAGCAGTTCTTC.